The next 23 T cell receptor beta chains were all read from a single sample in a study of T cell responses to AZD1222 COVID-19 vaccine. Generated by immunoSEQ multiplex PCR, the TCRdb table keeps only in-frame clones and is missing some. The sample yields some 120,000 clones, about 90% seen once. The sample in question was peripheral blood, obtained on day 0 of AZD1222 vaccination. These receptors all come from an adult in good health.

The chain has TRBV9 and TRBJ1-6, with a weak D call TRBD1 (5 bases). CDR1 SGDLS and CDR2 YYNGEE come from the germline V gene. The CDR3 runs to 17 residues. The V and J ends lost 0 bases and 0 bases respectively, with 10 bases between them. The CDR3 DNA is TGTGCCAGCAGCGTAGGTTCAGGGAGCTCCTATAATTCACCCCTCCACTTT. Its translation is CASSVGSGSSYNSPLHF.

The chain is built from TRBV25-1 and TRBJ2-1, with 7 bases aligning to TRBD1. This CDR3 has 18 residues. In germline, CDR1 is MGHDK, CDR2 SYGVNS. After removal of 1 base from V and 9 bases from J, the junction contained 18 bases not matched to a gene. The CDR3 DNA sequence: TGTGCCAGCAGTGAATTTCAGGGTAGGACAGGATCATGGGGTGAGCAGTTCTTC. It is translated as CASSEFQGRTGSWGEQFF.

V is TRBV12-5 and J is TRBJ2-7; 8 positions agree with TRBD2. Trimming removed 0 bases from V and 0 bases from J; junction bases left unmatched: 4. CDR3 size: 16 residues. Germline V gene data show CDR1 as LGHNT and CDR2 as FRNRAP. The CDR3 here is CASGLVLAVSSYEQYF. The CDR3 nucleotides are TGTGCTAGTGGTTTGGTACTAGCGGTTAGCTCCTACGAGCAGTACTTC.

The chain recombines TRBV7-2 with TRBJ1-1; the D gene is possibly TRBD1 (6 bases). Trimming pared 3 bases from V and 3 bases from J, leaving 11 bases between. CDR1 and CDR2 from the germline V gene are SGHTA and FQGNSA. This CDR3 spans 14 amino acids. The CDR3 DNA sequence: TGTGCCAGCAGCTTGGGGGGGCGCGACACTGAAGCTTTCTTT. Translating gives CASSLGGRDTEAFF.

The genes are TRBV4-1 and TRBJ2-7; TRBD2 aligns across 12 bases. Germline trimming cut 1 base from V and 8 bases from J; bases unmatched to any gene: 12. There are 17 residues in the CDR3. The V gene's germline CDR1 is MGHRA and CDR2 YSYEKL. CDR3 DNA: TGCGCCAGCAGCCAAGTAGGGATGACTAGCGGGAGCGGAAAGCAGTACTTC. This codes for CASSQVGMTSGSGKQYF.

The J gene is TRBJ1-3, the V gene TRBV10-1; no reliable D call. The ends were cut back, 4 bases at V and 0 bases at J, with 7 bases in the middle. The CDR3 totals 14 residues. Looked up from germline, CDR1 is WNHNN and CDR2 is SYGVQD (reference sequence). DNA for the CDR3: TGCGCCAGCAGTGCGGTGGACTCTGGAAACACCATATATTTT. Its translation: CASSAVDSGNTIYF.

The chain is built from TRBV5-4 and TRBJ2-5; 10 bases are a match to TRBD2. Germline V lookup: CDR1 SGHNT, CDR2 YYREEE (reference sequence). This CDR3 spans 14 amino acids. Trimming took 4 bases from V and 2 from J; bases not matched to a gene: 2. CDR3 residues: CASSRTSGQETQYF. DNA for the CDR3: TGTGCCAGCAGCCGGACTAGCGGTCAAGAGACCCAGTACTTC.

The chain uses TRBV15 and TRBJ2-1, with D possibly being TRBD2 (5 bases). This CDR3 is 17 amino acids long. V was shortened by 5 bases and J by 2 bases, with 19 bases between the two germline ends. Germline CDR1 LNHNV, CDR2 YYDKDF (reference sequence). The CDR3 reads CATSVLSWPAAYNEQFF. The CDR3 DNA is TGTGCCACCAGCGTGCTCTCCTGGCCAGCGGCCTACAATGAGCAGTTCTTC.

The rearrangement uses TRBV29-1 and TRBJ1-1; D is ambiguous. Germline-derived CDR1 and CDR2 are SQVTM and ANQGSEA. Trimming cost V 7 bases and J 4 bases, with 13 bases left between them. This CDR3 contains 12 residues. The CDR3 region is CSAISGVTEAFF. CDR3 sequence (DNA): TGCAGCGCAATCTCCGGGGTCACTGAAGCTTTCTTT.

J is TRBJ1-6 and V is TRBV2, with D maybe TRBD1 (6 bases). This CDR3 region has 16 residues. V lost 5 bases and J lost 7, with 18 bases in between. Germline V gene sequence: CDR1 SNHLY, CDR2 FYNNEI. DNA for the CDR3: TGTGCCAGCAGTTCCAACCTAGGGGGGAAGAATTCACCCCTCCACTTT. Translating gives CASSSNLGGKNSPLHF. Based on the CDR3 plus reference TRBV2 and TRBJ1-6, the full variable domain is EPEVTQTPSHQVTQMGQEVILRCVPISNHLYFYWYRQILGQKVEFLVSFYNNEISEKSEIFDDQFSVERPDGSNFTLKIRSTKLEDSAMYFCASSSNLGGKNSPLHFGNGTRLTVT.

The rearrangement uses TRBV10-1 and TRBJ2-5, with D perhaps TRBD1 (7 bases). The V gene's germline CDR1 is WNHNN and CDR2 SYGVQD (reference sequence). The CDR3 has 13 amino acids. Trimming left V 6 bases short and J 11 bases short, with 19 bases between. This CDR3 reads CASSPGTPTGQYF. The DNA of the CDR3 is TGCGCCAGCAGCCCCGGGACTCCGACAGGGCAGTACTTC.

The V call is TRBV5-1, the J call TRBJ1-4, with D unresolved. The V end was cut by 5 bases, the J end by 3 bases, with 11 bases between. CDR3 length: 14 residues. CDR1 and CDR2 (germline): SGHRS, YFSETQ. This CDR3 is CASRYDNANEKLFF. In nucleotides, the CDR3 is TGCGCCAGCAGATATGACAATGCTAATGAAAAACTGTTTTTT.

This chain links TRBV7-2 with TRBJ1-4; perhaps TRBD1 as D (5 bases). This CDR3 contains 14 residues. V lost 2 bases, J lost 7 bases, and 11 bases lay in between. Looked up from germline, CDR1 is SGHTA and CDR2 is FQGNSA. DNA of the CDR3: TGTGCCAGCAGCTTATGGGGGTTTGGTGAAAAACTGTTTTTT. Residues: CASSLWGFGEKLFF.

The chain employs TRBV19 and TRBJ1-1; no clear D gene. The germline gives CDR1 LNHDA, CDR2 SQIVND (reference sequence). The CDR3 contains 15 residues. Trimming pared 1 base from V and 0 bases from J, leaving 9 bases between. The CDR3 sequence is CASSIGEGLNTEAFF. In DNA, the CDR3 is TGTGCCAGTAGTATAGGTGAGGGTTTGAACACTGAAGCTTTCTTT.

The chain links TRBV30 to TRBJ2-5, with TRBD2 matching 7 bases. The CDR3 is made up of 13 amino acids. Trimming at V came to 2 bases and at J to 3 bases, leaving 3 bases not matched to a gene. The germline CDR1 and CDR2 sequences are GTSNPN and SVGIG (reference sequence). The CDR3 loop reads CAWSTLAKETQYF. The CDR3 DNA sequence: TGTGCCTGGAGTACACTAGCGAAAGAGACCCAGTACTTC.

The chain carries TRBV5-1 and TRBJ2-7; D is undetermined. V lost 0 bases, J lost 6 bases, and 10 bases lay in between. The CDR3 length is 13 residues. Germline V CDR1 and CDR2: SGHRS, YFSETQ. The CDR3 bases are TGCGCCAGCAGCTTGGGGCTGGTTTTCGAGCAGTACTTC. This gives the protein CASSLGLVFEQYF. Based on the CDR3 plus reference TRBV5-1 and TRBJ2-7, the full variable domain is KAGVTQTPRYLIKTRGQQVTLSCSPISGHRSVSWYQQTPGQGLQFLFEYFSETQRNKGNFPGRFSGRQFSNSRSEMNVSTLELGDSALYLCASSLGLVFEQYFGPGTRLTVT.

This rearrangement joins TRBV5-1 to TRBJ1-1; 7 bases are shared with TRBD1. J lost 2 bases, V lost 3 bases, and 4 bases had no gene match. In germline, CDR1 is SGHRS, CDR2 YFSETQ. The CDR3 contains 14 residues. CDR3 residues: CASSSGQDNTEAFF. CDR3 nucleotides: TGCGCCAGCAGCTCCGGACAGGATAACACTGAAGCTTTCTTT.

This chain links TRBV7-9 with TRBJ2-7; no reliable D call. Looked up from germline, CDR1 is SEHNR and CDR2 is FQNEAQ (reference sequence). This CDR3 comprises 17 residues. V was shortened by 5 bases and J by 0 bases, with 20 bases between the two germline ends. Written as DNA, the CDR3 is TGTGCCAGCAGCCCTAATTGGGATAGGCCGGCCTCCTACGAGCAGTACTTC. It encodes CASSPNWDRPASYEQYF. Based on the CDR3 plus reference TRBV7-9 and TRBJ2-7, the full variable domain is DTGVSQNPRHKITKRGQNVTFRCDPISEHNRLYWYRQTLGQGPEFLTYFQNEAQLEKSRLLSDRFSAERPKGSFSTLEIQRTEQGDSAMYLCASSPNWDRPASYEQYFGPGTRLTVT.

V gene TRBV21-1 combines with J gene TRBJ1-4. TRBV21-1 is a pseudogene locus. This CDR3 spans 13 amino acids. CDR3 DNA: TGTGCCAGCTCTATCCCCAACCTGGGAAAACTGTTTTTT. It translates to CASSIPNLGKLFF.

The chain links TRBV30 to TRBJ1-5; D ambiguous. The CDR3 spans 13 residues. The germline V gene has CDR1 GTSNPN and CDR2 SVGIG (reference sequence). V lost 0 bases to trimming and J lost 1 base, with 4 bases between them. CDR3 region: CAWSVTSNQPQHF. The CDR3 DNA reads TGTGCCTGGAGTGTAACGAGCAATCAGCCCCAGCATTTT. Using reference TRBV30 and TRBJ1-5 for the parts outside the CDR3, the full variable domain is SQTIHQWPATLVQPVGSPLSLECTVEGTSNPNLYWYRQAAGRGLQLLFYSVGIGQISSEVPQNLSASRPQDRQFILSSKKLLLSDSGFYLCAWSVTSNQPQHFGDGTRLSIL.

The V gene is TRBV28, the J gene TRBJ1-4; the D is unclear. CDR1 and CDR2 from the germline V gene are MDHEN and SYDVKM. The CDR3 runs 12 residues. V gave up 9 bases and J gave up 8 bases, with 13 bases separating them. The CDR3 DNA reads as TGTGCCAGTTGGACCGGAGGGGAAAAACTGTTTTTT. It translates to CASWTGGEKLFF.

The rearrangement joins TRBV10-2 to TRBJ2-7; D gene uncertain. The length of the CDR3 is 13 residues. CDR1 and CDR2 from the germline V gene are WSHSY and SAAADI. V dropped 4 bases and J dropped 6 bases, with 13 bases sitting between them. CDR3 region: CASSAEQGGEQYF. The CDR3 DNA is TGCGCCAGCAGTGCGGAACAAGGCGGCGAGCAGTACTTC.

This clone was picked up a small number of times. The chain combines TRBV10-3 with TRBJ1-3; 8 bases are shared with TRBD1. From germline, CDR1 is ENHRY and CDR2 SYGVKD. V lost 5 bases, J lost 1 base, and 4 bases stayed unmatched. The CDR3 is made up of 15 amino acids. The CDR3 region has the DNA TGTGCCATCAGTCGACAGGGGAAATCTGGAAACACCATATATTTT. Amino acid sequence: CAISRQGKSGNTIYF.